This T cell receptor beta chain was profiled in a study of T cells in Graves' hyperthyroidism and ophthalmopathy. Regarding the study as a whole: Within blood appeared most thyroid clonotypes that had expanded above 0.001.

Turning to this clonotype: As yet, its antigen is unknown. This may come from a read error, since a much larger clone is one base off.

Amplified TCR beta CDR3 regions came from RNA transcripts. The HTBI primer set was used in a first-round RT-PCR of the TCR CDR3. TCRdb processed the multiplex PCR reads anew with MiXCR; each CDR3 protein has one entry. The sample includes approximately 560,000 distinct CDR3 sequences, about 15% of them seen just once. The sample was blood. This receptor was taken from a woman aged 30 to 39 with Graves' hyperthyroidism.

The CDR3 loop reads CASSLHTGAYEQHF. The CDR3 region has the DNA TGCGCCAGCAGCTTGCACACGGGAGCCTACGAGCAGCACTTC. V and J are TRBV5-1 and TRBJ2-7; D is possibly TRBD2 (6 bases). Germline V gene lookup returns CDR1 SGHRS and CDR2 YFSETQ. The CDR3 loop spans 14 amino acids.